A selection of T cell receptor beta chains follows, all from one sample in a study of technical replicates of blood from a few donors. The assay was immunoSEQ multiplex PCR, and TCRdb's table has in-frame clones only and misses some. The table lists approximately 95,000 clones, around 95% of them singletons, with about 0.3% in the top ten. The source material was T cells isolated from PBMCs. The receptors were gathered from a human donor in good health. Both conserved end residues are part of each CDR3. Fields, in order: J gene, V gene, clone size, D gene, CDR3 protein, CDR3 DNA. The D gene is left open where the match is weak. Clone size is stated in some rows and not others, as once, few, many or a class when expanded.

J: TRBJ2-5; V: TRBV5-6; size: NA; D: TRBD2; CDR3: CASSLLAGETQYF; DNA: TGTGCCAGCAGCTTGCTAGCGGGAGAGACCCAGTACTTC
J: TRBJ1-2; V: TRBV10-3; size: NA; D: TRBD1; CDR3: CAISENPRGRNGYTF; DNA: TGTGCCATCAGTGAGAATCCCAGGGGGCGGAATGGCTACACCTTC
J: TRBJ2-4; V: TRBV21-1; size: NA; D: NA; CDR3: CASLKGALNIQYF; DNA: TGTGCCAGCCTAAAGGGGGCCTTAAACATTCAGTACTTC
J: TRBJ2-5; V: TRBV29-1; size: NA; D: NA; CDR3: CSVEAAFRGSEQYF; DNA: TGCAGCGTTGAAGCTGCATTCCGGGGGAGTGAGCAGTACTTC
J: TRBJ2-1; V: TRBV5-6; size: NA; D: TRBD2; CDR3: CASSFGTGTSGRHEQFF; DNA: TGTGCCAGCAGCTTCGGCACCGGGACTAGCGGGAGACATGAGCAGTTCTTC
J: TRBJ2-2; V: TRBV6-6; size: NA; D: TRBD2; CDR3: CASASGREIFGELFF; DNA: TGTGCCAGCGCCAGCGGGAGAGAGATTTTCGGGGAGCTGTTTTTT
J: TRBJ2-3; V: TRBV7-2; size: NA; D: TRBD2; CDR3: CASSLIVVREALTDTQYF; DNA: TGTGCCAGCAGCTTAATCGTGGTACGGGAGGCTCTCACAGATACGCAGTATTTT
J: TRBJ2-1; V: TRBV23-1; size: NA; D: NA; CDR3: CASSTGGGEQFF; DNA: TGCGCCAGCAGTACAGGGGGGGGTGAGCAGTTCTTC
J: TRBJ1-2; V: TRBV28; size: NA; D: TRBD1; CDR3: CASSVTGTAFLYGYTF; DNA: TGTGCCAGCAGTGTAACCGGGACAGCTTTTCTCTATGGCTACACCTTC
J: TRBJ1-1; V: TRBV7-6; size: NA; D: NA; CDR3: CASSPKGDTMNTEAFF; DNA: TGTGCCAGCAGCCCTAAAGGGGACACTATGAACACTGAAGCTTTCTTT
J: TRBJ2-3; V: TRBV7-9; size: once; D: TRBD1; CDR3: CASSLVGTDPTDTQYF; DNA: TGTGCCAGCAGCTTAGTAGGGACAGACCCCACAGATACGCAGTATTTT
J: TRBJ1-5; V: TRBV6-5; size: once; D: NA; CDR3: CASSYREGHQPQHF; DNA: TGTGCCAGCAGTTATAGGGAGGGGCATCAGCCCCAGCATTTT
J: TRBJ2-1; V: TRBV20-1; size: NA; D: NA; CDR3: CSARGDNERFF; DNA: TGCAGTGCTAGGGGAGACAATGAGCGGTTCTTC
J: TRBJ2-2; V: TRBV11-2; size: NA; D: TRBD1; CDR3: CASSFHTGTGPPGELFF; DNA: TGTGCCAGCAGCTTTCACACCGGGACAGGGCCCCCCGGGGAGCTGTTTTTT
J: TRBJ2-7; V: TRBV5-1; size: NA; D: NA; CDR3: CASSLGTELYEQYF; DNA: TGCGCCAGCAGCTTGGGAACGGAGCTCTACGAGCAGTACTTC
J: TRBJ2-3; V: TRBV13; size: NA; D: TRBD2; CDR3: CASSPGLAGPDTQYF; DNA: TGTGCCAGCAGCCCAGGACTAGCGGGACCAGATACGCAGTATTTT
J: TRBJ2-3; V: TRBV9; size: NA; D: TRBD2; CDR3: CASRRGGAATDTQYF; DNA: TGTGCCAGCCGCCGGGGGGGAGCGGCGACAGATACGCAGTATTTT
J: TRBJ1-4; V: TRBV5-6; size: NA; D: TRBD1; CDR3: CASSFYQGAEKLFF; DNA: TGTGCCAGCAGCTTTTATCAGGGGGCTGAAAAACTGTTTTTT
J: TRBJ1-4; V: TRBV6-5; size: NA; D: TRBD1; CDR3: CASSYGGTGDSMPFF; DNA: TGTGCCAGCAGTTACGGTGGGACAGGGGACTCAATGCCATTTTTT
J: TRBJ1-5; V: TRBV7-2; size: NA; D: NA; CDR3: CASSAGYSNQPQHF; DNA: TGTGCCAGCAGCGCCGGGTATAGCAATCAGCCCCAGCATTTT
J: TRBJ1-2; V: TRBV5-6; size: NA; D: NA; CDR3: CASSLGLTYGYTF; DNA: TGTGCCAGCAGCCTGGGACTAACCTACGGCTACACCTTC
J: TRBJ1-2; V: TRBV9; size: NA; D: NA; CDR3: CASSAYGYTF; DNA: TGTGCCAGCAGCGCATATGGCTACACCTTC
J: TRBJ1-1; V: TRBV28; size: NA; D: NA; CDR3: CASSLDASGGTEAFF; DNA: TGTGCCAGCAGTTTAGATGCCTCCGGGGGGACTGAAGCTTTCTTT
J: TRBJ1-5; V: TRBV2; size: NA; D: NA; CDR3: CASSESGFSNQPQHF; DNA: TGTGCCAGCAGTGAGTCGGGGTTTAGCAATCAGCCCCAGCATTTT
J: TRBJ1-5; V: TRBV18; size: NA; D: TRBD1; CDR3: CASSPSDRGQPQHF; DNA: TGTGCCAGCTCACCCTCGGACAGGGGACAGCCCCAGCATTTT
J: TRBJ2-5; V: TRBV5-1; size: NA; D: TRBD1; CDR3: CASSAQGAVWQETQYF; DNA: TGCGCCAGCAGCGCTCAGGGGGCTGTGTGGCAAGAGACCCAGTACTTC
J: TRBJ2-3; V: TRBV7-2; size: NA; D: TRBD1; CDR3: CASSLATGRTDTQYF; DNA: TGTGCCAGCAGCTTAGCGACAGGGCGGACAGATACGCAGTATTTT
J: TRBJ2-1; V: TRBV29-1; size: NA; D: TRBD2; CDR3: CSVRAGGPDEQFF; DNA: TGCAGCGTGAGAGCGGGAGGGCCCGATGAGCAGTTCTTC
J: TRBJ2-5; V: TRBV11-2; size: once; D: NA; CDR3: CASSLNRFQETQYF; DNA: TGTGCCAGCAGCCTTAACAGGTTCCAAGAGACCCAGTACTTC
J: TRBJ2-1; V: TRBV28; size: NA; D: TRBD2; CDR3: CASSLGPSGSTDEQFF; DNA: TGTGCCAGCAGTTTAGGCCCTAGCGGGAGTACTGATGAGCAGTTCTTC